The rows below give T cell receptor beta chains drawn from one sample of a study of blood T cell repertoires in COVID-19. The assay was immunoSEQ multiplex PCR, and TCRdb's table has in-frame clones only and misses some. Of some 220,000 clones listed, around nine tenths are singletons. The sample comprised peripheral blood. Receptors were obtained from a woman aged 18-29 years who had recovered from COVID-19. CDR3s include the opening cysteine and the closing phenylalanine or tryptophan. Each record gives: clone size, D gene, J gene, V gene, CDR3 DNA, CDR3 protein. A D gene is named only where the DNA matches it firmly. For some rows the clone size is stated as once, few or many, or as a class when expanded; others skip it.

. | . | TRBJ1-2 | TRBV29-1 | TGCAGCGATTCCTACTATGGCTACACCTTC | CSDSYYGYTF
. | . | TRBJ1-3 | TRBV29-1 | TGCAGCGTTGATCGAGACAGAAACACCATATATTTT | CSVDRDRNTIYF
. | . | TRBJ1-1 | TRBV21-1 | TGTGCCAGCAGCAAATTTGGAGCCAGGGGACTGAACACTGAAGCTTTCTTT | CASSKFGARGLNTEAFF
. | TRBD1 | TRBJ2-5 | TRBV28 | TGTGCCAGCAGCCCGGACAGGGGCAGTGTACAAGAGACCCAGTACTTC | CASSPDRGSVQETQYF
. | TRBD1 | TRBJ1-1 | TRBV3-1/TRBV3-2 | TGTGCCAGCAGCCAATCCGGGACAGAGAACCAAGCTTTCTTT | CASSQSGTENQAFF
. | TRBD2 | TRBJ2-1 | TRBV11-3 | TGTGCCAGCAGCTTAGGAGCCGGAAGACTAGCGGGAGGCAATGAGCAGTTCTTC | CASSLGAGRLAGGNEQFF
. | . | TRBJ1-1 | TRBV3-1/TRBV3-2 | TGTGCCAGCAGCCCCGGGAGACTGAACACTGAAGCTTTCTTT | CASSPGRLNTEAFF
. | . | TRBJ1-6 | TRBV5-1 | TGCGCCAGCAGCCAGGAAGACGCCTCTGTGTCCCTCCACTTT | CASSQEDASVSLHF
. | TRBD2 | TRBJ2-3 | TRBV6-1 | TGTGCCAGCAGTGGGACTAGCGGGAGAGGGCTTACAGATACGCAGTATTTT | CASSGTSGRGLTDTQYF
. | TRBD1 | TRBJ2-1 | TRBV24-1 | TGTGCCACCGGAGCCGGGACAGGGCCGTACAATGAGCAGTTCTTC | CATGAGTGPYNEQFF
. | . | TRBJ2-3 | TRBV30 | TGTGCCTGGAAAGGGGGGGCAGATACGCAGTATTTT | CAWKGGADTQYF
. | . | TRBJ2-5 | TRBV5-1 | TGCGCCAGCAGCTTGGTTGCATCCGGGGAGACCCAGTACTTC | CASSLVASGETQYF
few | TRBD1 | TRBJ2-7 | TRBV7-9 | TGTGCCAGCAGCTTAGAGACAGGGATCGAGCAGTACTTC | CASSLETGIEQYF
. | . | TRBJ1-2 | TRBV12-3/TRBV12-4 | TGTGCCAGCAGTTTCAGCTATGGCTACACCTTC | CASSFSYGYTF
. | TRBD2 | TRBJ2-7 | TRBV27 | TGTGCCAGCAGCCAGGCGGGCAGGGAGGGCGAGCAGTACTTC | CASSQAGREGEQYF
. | TRBD2 | TRBJ2-1 | TRBV5-1 | TGCGCCAGCAGCTTGGAACCTAGCGGGAACTACAATGAGCAGTTCTTC | CASSLEPSGNYNEQFF
few | TRBD2 | TRBJ2-7 | TRBV6-2/TRBV6-3 | TGTGCCAGCAGTTACGCTCGGGAAGCGGGGGGCTACGAGCAGTACTTC | CASSYAREAGGYEQYF